These T cell receptor beta chains were read from a single sample in a study of regulatory and conventional T cells in RAG deficiency. Repertoires were generated with immunoSEQ multiplex PCR, while TCRdb's copy carries only in-frame clones and drops some. The sample shows tens of thousands of clones, 90% to 95% of them seen only once. These same data were also listed under a study on regulatory T cells.

Sequencing was done on a sample of CD4+ T cells sorted from blood. These receptors were collected from a human donor in good health. The conserved cysteine and the conserved F or W are not part of the CDR3 here. The order of the fields is J gene, D gene, V gene, CDR3 protein. The D gene is left open where the match is weak.

>TRBJ1-1|NA|TRBV19
ASSKDGNTEAF
>TRBJ1-6|TRBD1|TRBV6-6
ASSLDRGYSPLH
>TRBJ2-7|NA|TRBV5-1
ASSLAGSDEQY
>TRBJ1-1|TRBD1|TRBV10-3
AISGGTGRTEAF
>TRBJ2-3|TRBD1|TRBV5-4
ASSTGQGGGTDTQY
>TRBJ2-4|TRBD1|TRBV7-8
ASSLGNRGNIQY
>TRBJ2-5|NA|TRBV10-2
ASSELRQAETQY
>TRBJ1-3|NA|TRBV6-1
ASSEDTSSGNTIY
>TRBJ2-6|NA|TRBV7-6
ASSLERAGMSGANVLT
>TRBJ1-2|NA|TRBV7-2
ASSLSRGATYGYT
>TRBJ1-2|NA|TRBV29-1
SVDQGSSGYT
>TRBJ2-5|NA|TRBV5-1
ASSLGVGQETQY
>TRBJ1-1|NA|TRBV27
ASSLQGFTEAF
>TRBJ2-1|TRBD2|TRBV4-2
ASSQDSASGRRSGYGEQF
>TRBJ1-2|TRBD1|TRBV5-1
ASSLNRGGDGYT
>TRBJ2-3|TRBD2|TRBV27
ASSSTSGRHTQY
>TRBJ2-1|NA|TRBV2
ASRGWGTYNEQF
>TRBJ1-1|NA|TRBV21-1
ASSNTGFEAF
>TRBJ2-5|TRBD2|TRBV5-1
ASSLPGLAGGETQY
>TRBJ2-7|TRBD1|TRBV6-6
ASRPGQDVHEQY
>TRBJ2-2|NA|TRBV6-4
ASKNSGTGELF
>TRBJ2-1|TRBD1|TRBV7-9
ASQGTGGSNEQF
>TRBJ2-5|NA|TRBV5-1
ASSSQSTEETQY
>TRBJ1-1|TRBD1|TRBV28
ASSPGQFRRNTEAF
>TRBJ2-3|TRBD1|TRBV7-9
ASSGTGVGTDTQY
>TRBJ2-7|NA|TRBV19
ASSIWDGATYEQY
>TRBJ1-6|NA|TRBV19
ASRGNNSPLH
>TRBJ1-1|NA|TRBV5-1
ASSLSTDTEAF
>TRBJ2-2|TRBD2|TRBV6-6
ASRLAGGIGGELF
>TRBJ2-5|NA|TRBV6-5
ASNEDSPGETQY
>TRBJ1-6|TRBD1|TRBV18
ASSSWSRGHSPLH
>TRBJ2-1|NA|TRBV7-8
ASSLVAGLSYNEQF
>TRBJ1-5|TRBD1|TRBV19
ASSIYRGPQH
>TRBJ2-3|NA|TRBV19
ASSMRVTDTQY
>TRBJ2-3|TRBD2|TRBV28
ASSLNARETDTQY
>TRBJ1-1|NA|TRBV10-3
AISDLTEAF
>TRBJ2-7|NA|TRBV5-1
ASSLTPSEYEQY
>TRBJ2-7|NA|TRBV7-2
ASSLGMGDEQY
>TRBJ1-1|NA|TRBV18
ASSTDGNTEAF
>TRBJ1-5|TRBD1|TRBV18
ASSPPGTDSNQPQH
>TRBJ2-3|TRBD2|TRBV6-5
ASSYGGRAVDTQY
>TRBJ2-2|NA|TRBV21-1
ASNHAGTEDTGELF
>TRBJ2-1|NA|TRBV1
TSSQDRGRGGNEQF
>TRBJ1-1|NA|TRBV28
ASSSLFGNGLEAF
>TRBJ1-5|NA|TRBV7-3
ASSLGGYQPQH
>TRBJ2-1|TRBD2|TRBV7-9
ASSSHRTSYNEQF
>TRBJ2-1|TRBD2|TRBV11-2
ASSLTSGSYNEQF
>TRBJ1-1|NA|TRBV10-2
ASRETGLNTEAF
>TRBJ1-5|TRBD1|TRBV4-1
ASSQDQRGRQPQH
>TRBJ2-5|TRBD1|TRBV5-4
ASRHRTGSLETQY
>TRBJ1-4|NA|TRBV5-1
ASRPNRDNEKLF